A selection of T cell receptor beta chains follows, all from one sample in a study of shared clonotypes between healthy human individuals. Repertoires were generated with immunoSEQ multiplex PCR, while TCRdb's copy carries only in-frame clones and drops some. The data show under 1 million clones, about 96% seen once. Sequenced sample: naive CD8+ T cells sorted from blood. These TCRs come from a young man in good health. The CDR3 runs from the conserved cysteine through the conserved F or W. The D gene is left open where the match is weak. Expanded clones are given a class, and other clones once, few, many or no size at all.

TRBV5-1,NA,TRBJ2-6,NA,TGCGCCAGCAGCTTGGCTCGGGCTGGGGCCAACGTCCTGACTTTC,CASSLARAGANVLTF
TRBV29-1,NA,TRBJ2-3,NA,TGCAGCGTTAACCCCGTCGATACCCAAGCTACAGATACGCAGTATTTT,CSVNPVDTQATDTQYF
TRBV27,NA,TRBJ2-7,NA,TGTGCCAGCAGTATAAGGGCCGAATACGAGCAGTACTTC,CASSIRAEYEQYF
TRBV7-6,NA,TRBJ2-5,TRBD1,TGTGCCAGCAGCTCAAGGGACAGGGAAGAGACCCAGTACTTC,CASSSRDREETQYF
TRBV5-1,NA,TRBJ1-1,TRBD1,TGCGCCAGCGGAAAATTAACAGGGGGAGGGAACACTGAAGCTTTCTTT,CASGKLTGGGNTEAFF
TRBV6-1,once,TRBJ2-3,TRBD1,TGTGCCAGCAGTGAGGGCAGGGGGCGCATCGGCACAGATACGCAGTATTTT,CASSEGRGRIGTDTQYF
TRBV7-2,NA,TRBJ2-5,NA,TGTGCCAGCAGCTTTTTGCCAGGGCCAGAGACCCAGTACTTC,CASSFLPGPETQYF
TRBV5-1,NA,TRBJ1-1,NA,TGCGCCAGCCGCGACCTAGGGATGCGGAACACTGAAGCTTTCTTT,CASRDLGMRNTEAFF
TRBV10-3,NA,TRBJ2-7,TRBD1,TGTGCCATCAGTGAGCCGTACGACAGGGGGATTTTAACCTACGAGCAGTACTTC,CAISEPYDRGILTYEQYF
TRBV29-1,NA,TRBJ2-7,TRBD2,TGCAGCGTTGTTGGGACTAGCGGGCCGACCTACGAGCAGTACTTC,CSVVGTSGPTYEQYF
TRBV7-6,NA,TRBJ2-3,NA,TGTGCCAGCAGCTTAGTGGACTACGCAGATACGCAGTATTTT,CASSLVDYADTQYF
TRBV5-1,NA,TRBJ2-7,TRBD2,TGCGCCAGCAGCTTAGCGGGAGGGAGAGGGGAGCAGTACTTC,CASSLAGGRGEQYF
TRBV9,NA,TRBJ2-7,TRBD2,TGTGCCAGCAGCCCCCTGGCGGGAGTGTCGGTTCACGAGCAGTACTTC,CASSPLAGVSVHEQYF
TRBV28,once,TRBJ2-5,TRBD2,TGTGCCAGCAGTAAGGGACTAGCGGGAGTTTGGGATCAAGAGACCCAGTACTTC,CASSKGLAGVWDQETQYF
TRBV9,NA,TRBJ2-3,NA,TGTGCCAGCAGTCCCCTTGGGGATACGCAGTATTTT,CASSPLGDTQYF
TRBV10-2,NA,TRBJ1-2,TRBD1,TGCGCCAGCAGTAAGGGACAGTCGAGCTATGGCTACACCTTC,CASSKGQSSYGYTF
TRBV7-9,NA,TRBJ2-5,NA,TGTGCCAGCAGCTACCCGGGACACCACCAAGAGACCCAGTACTTC,CASSYPGHHQETQYF
TRBV7-8,NA,TRBJ2-1,NA,TGTGCCAGCAGCCCTTTATTGGTGGACGGGCCCAATGAGCAGTTCTTC,CASSPLLVDGPNEQFF
TRBV5-1,NA,TRBJ2-1,NA,TGCGCCAGCAGCTTGGGACGCAATGAGCAGTTCTTC,CASSLGRNEQFF
TRBV7-9,NA,TRBJ1-5,NA,TGTGCCAGCAGCTCCCCGGGACCTCCAGATCAGCCCCAGCATTTT,CASSSPGPPDQPQHF
TRBV27,NA,TRBJ2-7,NA,TGTGCCAGCAGTTTATCGGACTACGACGAGCAGTACTTC,CASSLSDYDEQYF
TRBV7-9,NA,TRBJ2-1,NA,TGTGCCAGCAGCCCTCCCCGACTACCCCCTGGGGATGAGCAGTTCTTC,CASSPPRLPPGDEQFF
TRBV29-1,NA,TRBJ2-7,NA,TGCAGCGTTGAAAGGCAATCAGGGAACGATTACGAGCAGTACTTC,CSVERQSGNDYEQYF
TRBV19,NA,TRBJ1-2,NA,TGTGCCAGTAGCTCCTCAGTGCTATCTAACTATGGCTACACCTTC,CASSSSVLSNYGYTF
TRBV4-1,NA,TRBJ1-5,NA,TGCGCCAGCAGCCGCTCAGGGAGTGAGCCCCAGCATTTT,CASSRSGSEPQHF
TRBV9,NA,TRBJ2-7,NA,TGTGCCAGCAGCGTAGCTTCGGGGTCAGTAATCTACGAGCAGTACTTC,CASSVASGSVIYEQYF
TRBV5-1,NA,TRBJ2-3,NA,TGCGCCAGCAGCTTGGTCCCCACAGATACGCAGTATTTT,CASSLVPTDTQYF
TRBV9,once,TRBJ1-2,NA,TGTGCCAGCAGCGGTTATGGCTACACCTTC,CASSGYGYTF
TRBV29-1,NA,TRBJ1-2,NA,TGCAGCGTTGAAGATCTGAACAGGGACTATGGCTACACCTTC,CSVEDLNRDYGYTF
TRBV29-1,NA,TRBJ2-7,TRBD1,TGCAGCGTAGAGGGACAGGTGCCCTACGAGCAGTACTTC,CSVEGQVPYEQYF
TRBV27,NA,TRBJ2-7,NA,TGTGCCAGCAGCCCGGGTAGAGGGGCCTACGAGCAGTACTTC,CASSPGRGAYEQYF
TRBV9,NA,TRBJ2-1,TRBD1,TGTGCCAGCAGCGACCTAGGGGGACAGGGCTACAATGAGCAGTTCTTC,CASSDLGGQGYNEQFF